Presented here are 9 T cell receptor beta chains from one specimen sequenced in a study of identical twins. Each CDR3 protein is one row after TCRdb ran MiXCR on the 5' RACE reads. The repertoire holds approximately 700,000 distinct CDR3 sequences, with 15% to 20% as singletons. The same data also contributed to another study, on T cells expressing NK-cell markers.

The sample comprised PBMCs. The receptors come from a woman younger than 30 in good health.

This chain connects TRBV7-9 to TRBJ2-1; 10 positions match TRBD2. The germline V gene encodes CDR1 SEHNR and CDR2 FQNEAQ (reference sequence). V lost 1 base to trimming and J lost 4 bases; unmatched junction nucleotides: 7. The CDR3 sequence is 17 residues long. CDR3 sequence reads: CASSLVRKRGGYNEQFF. The DNA for the CDR3 is TGTGCCAGCAGCTTAGTTCGAAAGCGGGGGGGGTACAATGAGCAGTTCTTC.

The CDR3 reads CSAGRVGDTQYF. The CDR3 DNA is TGCAGTGCTGGGCGGGTCGGGGATACGCAGTATTTT. The J gene is TRBJ2-3, the V gene TRBV20-1; D possibly corresponds to TRBD2 (5 bases). The CDR3 loop spans 12 amino acids. V lost 5 bases and J lost 6, with 12 bases in between. Germline assignment: CDR1 DFQATT and CDR2 SNEGSKA (reference sequence).

This clonotype was observed a single time. CDR3 bases: TGTGCCAGCAGCCAAGATTTGAACCAGTACTTC. Translating it yields CASSQDLNQYF. The rearrangement uses TRBV3-1 and TRBJ2-5; unclear D gene. The V gene's germline CDR1 is LGHDT and CDR2 YNNKEL (reference sequence). CDR3 length equals 11 residues. V lost 0 bases and J 10 bases, leaving 6 bases between the germline ends.

This clonotype showed up just a few times. The rearrangement joins TRBV20-1 to TRBJ2-7, with unresolved D. Per germline, CDR1 DFQATT and CDR2 SNEGSKA (reference sequence). There are 14 residues in the CDR3. Trimming took off 3 bases at V and 0 bases at J, with 12 bases between the two ends. This chain's CDR3 is CSASVGSYSYEQYF. The CDR3 nucleotides read TGCAGTGCTAGTGTTGGCTCCTACTCCTACGAGCAGTACTTC.

The chain uses TRBV20-1 and TRBJ2-5; 11 bases match TRBD2. CDR1 DFQATT and CDR2 SNEGSKA come from the germline V gene (reference sequence). J gave up 0 bases and V 4 bases, and 13 bases lay outside the gene matches. This CDR3 spans 18 amino acids. The CDR3 reads CSAITVLAGGPYQETQYF. CDR3 nucleotide sequence: TGCAGTGCTATCACTGTGCTAGCGGGAGGACCGTACCAAGAGACCCAGTACTTC.

This chain joins TRBV4-3 and TRBJ2-5; possibly TRBD2 for D (6 bases). The CDR3 has 16 amino acids. V was shortened by 1 base and J by 4 bases, with 16 bases between the two germline ends. Germline CDR1 LGHNA, CDR2 YSLEER. CDR3 amino acids: CASSQGVRKGGETQYF. In DNA form, the CDR3 reads TGCGCCAGCAGCCAAGGGGTCCGGAAGGGAGGAGAGACCCAGTACTTC.

The chain combines TRBV5-1 with TRBJ2-5; 12 bases are shared with TRBD2. This CDR3 has 16 amino acids. CDR1 SGHRS and CDR2 YFSETQ come from the germline V gene. Trimming removed 2 bases from V and 4 bases from J; junction bases left unmatched: 6. CDR3 DNA: TGCGCCAGCAGCTTCATGACTAGCGGGAGTGGAGAGACCCAGTACTTC. This gives the protein CASSFMTSGSGETQYF. The complete variable domain, with remaining parts taken from reference TRBV5-1 and TRBJ2-5, reads KAGVTQTPRYLIKTRGQQVTLSCSPISGHRSVSWYQQTPGQGLQFLFEYFSETQRNKGNFPGRFSGRQFSNSRSEMNVSTLELGDSALYLCASSFMTSGSGETQYFGPGTRLLVL.

Only a few counts were recorded for this clonotype. This chain links TRBV6-1 with TRBJ2-1; weak D call: TRBD1 (6 bases). V was trimmed by 3 bases and J by 6 bases, leaving 18 bases between them. The CDR3 sequence is 16 residues long. The germline CDR1 and CDR2 sequences are MNHNS and SASEGT. The CDR3 DNA is TGTGCCAGCAGTGATACGGCAGGGGCAGTGATCAATGAGCAGTTCTTC. It encodes CASSDTAGAVINEQFF.

This rearrangement joins TRBV6-6 to TRBJ1-4; 8 bases fit TRBD1. From germline, CDR1 is MNHNY and CDR2 SVGAGI (reference sequence). With V trimmed by 8 bases and J by 8 bases, 7 bases remained unmatched. The CDR3 length is 13 residues. In nucleotides, the CDR3 is TGTGCCAGCGCAGGGGGCGCGAGAGAAAAACTGTTTTTT. It specifies CASAGGAREKLFF.